The next 5 T cell receptor beta chains were all read from a single sample in a study of cytomegalovirus exposure and HLA in healthy donors. The protocol was immunoSEQ multiplex PCR, while the TCRdb copy is restricted to in-frame clones and leaves out a portion. The sample has approximately 200,000 clones, approximately 90% seen once. Sequencing was carried out using PBMCs. These receptors were taken from a woman aged 18-29 years in good health and CMV-seronegative.

The CDR3 coding sequence is TGCGCCACCAAAGAGGGTGGGGCCAACGTCCTGACTTTC. Translation: CATKEGGANVLTF. The chain combines TRBV5-1 with TRBJ2-6, with D perhaps matching TRBD2 (5 bases). Trimming shortened V by 9 bases and J by 3 bases, and 10 bases separated the two germline ends. CDR1 is SGHRS, CDR2 YFSETQ, per germline. CDR3 size: 13 residues.

This chain uses TRBV6-5 with TRBJ2-1, with D perhaps TRBD2 (6 bases). With 6 bases removed from V and 6 bases from J, the gap between germline ends came to 12 bases. The CDR3 sequence is 13 residues long. Germline assignment: CDR1 MNHEY and CDR2 SVGAGI. In nucleotides, the CDR3 is TGTGCCAGCAGCCGGGACTCCCGCAATGAGCAGTTCTTC. Encoded protein: CASSRDSRNEQFF.

The DNA of the CDR3 is TGTGCCAGCAGCCCCACCCGGACTAATGAAAAACTGTTTTTT. Translating gives CASSPTRTNEKLFF. The J gene is TRBJ1-4, the V gene TRBV7-2; D gene ambiguous. The germline V gene encodes CDR1 SGHTA and CDR2 FQGNSA. Trimming pared 5 bases from V and 2 bases from J, leaving 9 bases between. The CDR3 sequence is 14 residues long.

The chain combines TRBV7-9 with TRBJ2-7; 10 bases map to TRBD1. CDR1 is SEHNR, CDR2 FQNEAQ, per germline (reference sequence). There are 15 residues in the CDR3. The trim removed 5 bases at V and 3 bases at J, leaving 7 bases unmatched. CDR3 nucleotide sequence: TGTGCCAGCAGCAACCTCGGGACAGGGGACTACGAGCAGTACTTC. This translates into CASSNLGTGDYEQYF.

CDR3 in amino acids: CASSPGQGNSPLHF. The CDR3 nucleotides read TGTGCCAGTAGTCCGGGACAGGGTAATTCACCCCTCCACTTT. J is TRBJ1-6 and V is TRBV19; 9 nucleotides agree with TRBD1. Germline CDR1 LNHDA, CDR2 SQIVND (reference sequence). The CDR3 is made up of 14 amino acids. V dropped 5 bases and J dropped 6; count of bases not matched to a gene: 2.